Below are 32 T cell receptor beta chains sequenced from a single sample in a study of T cells in Graves' hyperthyroidism and ophthalmopathy. TCR beta CDR3 region amplification was performed from RNA transcripts. During a first-round RT-PCR of the TCR CDR3, the HTBI primer set was used. TCRdb used MiXCR to reprocess the multiplex PCR reads, holding one entry per CDR3 protein. The table shows about 270,000 distinct CDR3 sequences, with approximately 20% occurring only once. The sample consisted of blood. These receptors all come from a man aged 25 to 45 with Graves' ophthalmopathy.

This chain links TRBV9 with TRBJ2-5; 7 bases line up with TRBD1. Per germline, CDR1 SGDLS and CDR2 YYNGEE. This CDR3 has 15 amino acids. J was trimmed by 4 bases and V by 0 bases; bases with no gene match: 6. The CDR3 DNA reads as TGTGCCAGCAGCGTAGATGTCACAGGGGTAGAGACCCAGTACTTC. Protein: CASSVDVTGVETQYF.

The sample holds many counts of this clonotype. V usage is TRBV11-2 and J usage is TRBJ2-5, with 8 bases fitting TRBD1. Trimming took 0 bases from V and 10 from J; bases not matched to a gene: 10. Per germline, CDR1 SGHAT and CDR2 FQNNGV. This CDR3 comprises 15 residues. This chain's CDR3 is CASSLEGTGPFDQYF. In DNA form, the CDR3 reads TGTGCCAGCAGCTTAGAGGGGACAGGTCCTTTTGACCAGTACTTC.

The chain uses TRBV10-3 and TRBJ2-7, with D hard to call. The CDR3 runs 11 residues. The V gene lost 0 bases and the J gene lost 6 bases, with 3 bases spanning the gap. The germline gives CDR1 ENHRY, CDR2 SYGVKD. In nucleotides, the CDR3 is TGTGCCATCAGTGAGTCCCTCGAGCAGTACTTC. Translated, it gives CAISESLEQYF.

The table lists this clonotype with a few counts. The rearrangement links TRBV30 to TRBJ2-1; TRBD2 matches at 13 bases. The CDR3 loop spans 13 amino acids. The ends lost 5 bases at V and 9 bases at J; junction bases unmatched: 4. Germline values: CDR1 GTSNPN, CDR2 SVGIG (reference sequence). The CDR3 here is CAWGLAGAGEQFF. Written as DNA, the CDR3 is TGTGCCTGGGGACTAGCGGGAGCAGGTGAGCAGTTCTTC. Looking up the rest from reference TRBV30 and TRBJ2-1 gives the full variable domain: SQTIHQWPATLVQPVGSPLSLECTVEGTSNPNLYWYRQAAGRGLQLLFYSVGIGQISSEVPQNLSASRPQDRQFILSSKKLLLSDSGFYLCAWGLAGAGEQFFGPGTRLTVL.

The J gene is TRBJ2-3, the V gene TRBV20-1; D is perhaps TRBD1 or TRBD2 (5 bases each). V gave up 4 bases and J gave up 4 bases, with 18 bases separating them. The CDR3 runs to 15 residues. Germline V CDR1 and CDR2: DFQATT, SNEGSKA (reference sequence). CDR3 DNA: TGCAGTGCTAAGGGACCCCAAAGCAAACCAGATACGCAGTATTTT. It is translated as CSAKGPQSKPDTQYF.

V gene TRBV30 combines with J gene TRBJ1-5; the D gene is possibly TRBD1 (6 bases). Trimming left V 1 base short and J 4 bases short, with 20 bases between. Germline V CDR1 and CDR2: GTSNPN, SVGIG (reference sequence). The CDR3 extends over 17 amino acids. CDR3 bases: TGTGCCTGGAGTGGTGGCAAGGGGAGAGGGGGGAATCAGCCCCAGCATTTT. The encoded protein is CAWSGGKGRGGNQPQHF.

Note on this clonotype: Being one base from a much bigger clone, this may be a read error. The chain links TRBV3-1 to TRBJ2-3; perhaps TRBD2 as D (5 bases). CDR3 length: 12 residues. V gave up 4 bases and J gave up 5 bases, with 7 bases separating them. Germline CDR1 and CDR2: LGHDT and YNNKEL (reference sequence). Here the CDR3 reads CASSRGIDTQYF. DNA of the CDR3: TGTGCCAGCAGCCGAGGGATAGATACGCAGTATTTT.

This clonotype was detected only a few times. The chain uses TRBV7-3 and TRBJ2-1, with 11 bases identical to TRBD2. This CDR3 region has 16 residues. Germline CDR1 is SGHTA and CDR2 is FQGTGA. Trimming cost V 5 bases and J 1 base; bases outside gene matches: 4. The CDR3 nucleotides are TGTGCCAGCAGCACTAGCGGGAGTCGGTCCTACAATGAGCAGTTCTTC. It codes for CASSTSGSRSYNEQFF.

This clonotype was seen only a few times. The CDR3 DNA reads as TGCGCCAGCTTACAAGGCACACAGAACACTGAAGCTTTCTTT. Encoded protein: CASLQGTQNTEAFF. This sequence joins TRBV5-1 and TRBJ1-1; no firm D call. This CDR3 has 14 amino acids. CDR1 is SGHRS, CDR2 YFSETQ, per germline. Trimming took 7 bases from V and 1 from J, leaving 14 bases between them.

This clonotype came up a few times. At one of its ends the junction is not consistent with the germline gene, which may arise from a read error. The chain is built from TRBV7-7 and TRBJ2-3, with unresolved D. Germline CDR1 reads SSHAT; CDR2 reads FNYEAQ (reference sequence). CDR3 length: 13 residues. The CDR3 protein is CASSLDLADTQYF. CDR3 bases: TGTGCTAGCAGCTTAGATCTAGCAGATACGCAGTATTTT.

This clonotype was found a few times. The CDR3: CASSPREGGSSNSPLHF. CDR3 nucleotide sequence: TGTGCCAGCAGCCCCCGGGAAGGTGGGAGCAGTAATTCACCCCTCCACTTT. The rearrangement uses TRBV9 and TRBJ1-6; D remains unclear. V shed 4 bases and J shed 6 bases, with 20 bases lying between them. The germline V gene encodes CDR1 SGDLS and CDR2 YYNGEE. This CDR3 is 17 amino acids long. Drawing the rest from reference TRBV9 and TRBJ1-6, the complete variable domain is DSGVTQTPKHLITATGQRVTLRCSPRSGDLSVYWYQQSLDQGLQFLIQYYNGEERAKGNILERFSAQQFPDLHSELNLSSLELGDSALYFCASSPREGGSSNSPLHFGNGTRLTVT.

On this clonotype itself: This may stem from a read error, because a much larger clone lies one nucleotide away. The chain combines TRBV11-2 with TRBJ2-3; 7 nucleotides align to TRBD2. From germline, CDR1 is SGHAT and CDR2 FQNNGV. Trimming cost V 7 bases and J 2 bases; bases outside gene matches: 9. The CDR3 has 15 residues. CDR3 sequence (DNA): TGTGCCAGCACCTCACTAGCGACTAACACAGATACGCAGTATTTT. It specifies CASTSLATNTDTQYF.

The chain recombines TRBV3-1 with TRBJ2-7; 7 bases are shared with TRBD2. This CDR3 is 14 amino acids long. V was pared by 1 base and J by 4 bases, with 4 bases of the junction left unmatched. The germline gives CDR1 LGHDT, CDR2 YNNKEL (reference sequence). The CDR3 region is CASSQVAGVYEQYF. The CDR3 DNA reads TGTGCCAGCAGCCAAGTCGCGGGAGTGTACGAGCAGTACTTC.

The table lists this clonotype with a few counts. V is TRBV20-1 and J is TRBJ1-5; 7 bases line up with TRBD1. CDR1 DFQATT and CDR2 SNEGSKA come from the germline V gene (reference sequence). The V gene end was trimmed by 3 bases and the J gene end by 3 bases; junction bases not matched to a gene: 11. The CDR3 runs to 16 residues. The CDR3 is CSAREPGQLDNQPQHF. The CDR3 DNA follows: TGCAGTGCTAGGGAACCGGGACAGCTGGACAATCAGCCCCAGCATTTT.

V usage is TRBV3-1 and J usage is TRBJ1-2, with 8 bases matching TRBD1. Germline CDR1 reads LGHDT; CDR2 reads YNNKEL (reference sequence). CDR3 length: 17 amino acids. V shed 4 bases and J 4 bases; nucleotides not matched to a gene: 14. The CDR3 DNA reads as TGTGCCAGCAGCCCCCATCCCGGACAGGGCAACGCCTATGGCTACACCTTC. Translation gives CASSPHPGQGNAYGYTF.

This clonotype was recorded once. The chain has TRBV27 and TRBJ2-2; the D gene is possibly TRBD2 (5 bases). This CDR3 contains 13 residues. Germline V gene data show CDR1 as MNHEY and CDR2 as SMNVEV (reference sequence). V was clipped by 4 bases and J by 6 bases, with 9 bases between them. CDR3 amino acids: CASSYREPGELFF. The DNA of the CDR3 is TGTGCCAGCAGTTATCGGGAACCCGGGGAGCTGTTTTTT.

Concerning this clonotype: One junction end does not reproduce the germline sequence, and a read error may be involved. V usage is TRBV6-1 and J usage is TRBJ2-1; 8 positions match TRBD2. The length of the CDR3 is 15 residues. CDR1 and CDR2 from the germline V gene are MNHNS and SASEGT. CDR3: CASNSAGEPYNEQFF. CDR3 nucleotides: TGCGCCAGCAACTCAGCGGGAGAACCCTACAATGAGCAGTTCTTC.

This clonotype was observed a few times. V usage is TRBV5-1 and J usage is TRBJ1-3, with D possibly matching TRBD1 (5 bases). V lost 1 base to trimming and J lost 6 bases, with 11 bases between them. The CDR3 is 14 residues long. Germline assignment: CDR1 SGHRS and CDR2 YFSETQ. The CDR3 bases are TGCGCCAGCAGCTTGTCTTCAGGGTTAAACACCATATATTTT. Residues: CASSLSSGLNTIYF.

This clonotype was counted only a few times. The rearrangement links TRBV5-6 to TRBJ1-2; D uncertain. The CDR3 sequence is 13 residues long. Germline loops: CDR1 SGHDT, CDR2 YYEEEE. V was shortened by 3 bases and J by 3 bases, with 9 bases between the two germline ends. The CDR3 reads CASSSISYYGYTF. The CDR3 nucleotides are TGTGCCAGCAGCTCAATAAGCTACTATGGCTACACCTTC.

Only one count was recorded for this clonotype. Lacking the conserved final phenylalanine or tryptophan, this CDR3 likely reflects a read error. The CDR3 bases are TGCAGTGCTAGAGACGCGCGGGACGAGCAGTACCTC. As protein: CSARDARDEQYL. The chain links TRBV20-1 to TRBJ2-7; D is possibly TRBD2 (5 bases). CDR1 DFQATT and CDR2 SNEGSKA come from the germline V gene (reference sequence). The V end was cut by 0 bases, the J end by 5 bases, with 8 bases between. The CDR3 consists of 12 residues.

In this sample, this clonotype turned up a few times. This chain connects TRBV29-1 to TRBJ1-1; 7 bases are a match to TRBD1. This CDR3 spans 13 amino acids. In germline, CDR1 is SQVTM, CDR2 ANQGSEA. V dropped 6 bases and J dropped 1; count of bases not matched to a gene: 5. The CDR3 DNA reads TGCAGCGTAACCGGGACAGAGAACACTGAAGCTTTCTTT. Its protein is CSVTGTENTEAFF.

For this clonotype: The junction and the germline gene differ at one end; a read error may be behind it. The rearrangement uses TRBV5-1 and TRBJ2-7, with D perhaps matching TRBD2 (7 bases). This CDR3 is built from 15 residues. CDR1 and CDR2 (germline): SGHRS, YFSETQ. CDR3 protein: CTSSVGGGSPYEQYF. CDR3 bases: TGCACCAGCAGCGTTGGGGGGGGCTCCCCCTACGAGCAGTACTTC.

This clonotype was found many times. The rearrangement joins TRBV20-1 to TRBJ2-1, with D perhaps TRBD2 (7 bases). The CDR3 loop spans 16 amino acids. V lost 4 bases and J 4 bases, leaving 20 bases between the germline ends. Germline CDR1 DFQATT, CDR2 SNEGSKA (reference sequence). CDR3 loop: CSATPGGGRGYNEQFF. The CDR3 DNA follows: TGCAGTGCTACCCCCGGGGGCGGGAGAGGGTACAATGAGCAGTTCTTC.

This clonotype was observed a handful of times. This rearrangement joins TRBV29-1 to TRBJ2-7; D call uncertain. V was trimmed by 4 bases and J by 0 bases, leaving 10 bases between them. The CDR3 covers 13 residues. CDR1 SQVTM and CDR2 ANQGSEA come from the germline V gene. The CDR3 DNA reads as TGCAGCGTTGTTATCAGGCACTCCTACGAGCAGTACTTC. Translating it yields CSVVIRHSYEQYF.

This clonotype was seen many times. The chain carries TRBV6-1 and TRBJ2-7; TRBD1 matches at 7 bases. The V segment lost 0 bases and the J segment 2 bases; nucleotides outside the gene matches: 4. This CDR3 region has 15 residues. Germline-derived CDR1 and CDR2 are MNHNS and SASEGT. The CDR3, as DNA: TGTGCCAGCAGTGAAGCGTTAGACAGGGCCTACGAGCAGTACTTC. This sequence encodes CASSEALDRAYEQYF.

The chain employs TRBV11-2 and TRBJ1-6; TRBD1 matches at 7 bases. CDR3 length equals 19 residues. V was clipped by 6 bases and J by 4 bases; unmatched bases: 18. Germline CDR1 is SGHAT and CDR2 is FQNNGV. The CDR3 reads CASRLRDSDPQGYNSPLHF. The CDR3 coding sequence is TGTGCCAGCAGACTCCGGGACAGTGACCCCCAGGGGTATAATTCACCCCTCCACTTT.

This chain connects TRBV12-3 or TRBV12-4 to TRBJ2-3; either TRBD1 or TRBD2 may supply D (5 bases each). Trimming shortened V by 4 bases and J by 0 bases, and 11 bases separated the two germline ends. The CDR3 contains 15 residues. CDR3 loop: CASSSRDASTDTQYF. The CDR3 nucleotides read TGTGCCAGCAGTTCCCGGGACGCCAGCACAGATACGCAGTATTTT.

This clonotype was seen at least ten times. This rearrangement joins TRBV28 to TRBJ2-7; TRBD1 matches 9 bases. The CDR3 totals 15 residues. CDR1 and CDR2 (germline): MDHEN, SYDVKM. V was clipped by 3 bases and J by 0 bases; unmatched bases: 3. The CDR3 region has the DNA TGTGCCAGCAGTTTTTCGGGACAGGGCTCCTACGAGCAGTACTTC. Protein sequence: CASSFSGQGSYEQYF.

This clonotype was seen only a few times. The J gene is TRBJ1-1, the V gene TRBV27; TRBD1 might be the D (6 bases). The CDR3 is 15 residues long. Trimming cost V 2 bases and J 0 bases, with 10 bases left between them. CDR1 is MNHEY, CDR2 SMNVEV, per germline (reference sequence). In DNA, the CDR3 is TGTGCCAGCAGTTTAGCAGGGGTAATGAACACTGAAGCTTTCTTT. This codes for CASSLAGVMNTEAFF.

This clonotype was counted only a few times. A much larger clone differs by one base, so this may be a read error. The chain employs TRBV18 and TRBJ2-5; D is ambiguous. The length of the CDR3 is 12 residues. Germline loops: CDR1 KGHSH, CDR2 LQKENI. Trimming removed 3 bases from V and 4 bases from J, with 6 bases in between. The CDR3 loop is CASSPIGETQYF. The CDR3 region has the DNA TGTGCCAGCTCACCCATCGGAGAGACCCAGTACTTC. Using reference TRBV18 and TRBJ2-5 for the parts outside the CDR3, the full variable domain is NAGVMQNPRHLVRRRGQEARLRCSPMKGHSHVYWYRQLPEEGLKFMVYLQKENIIDESGMPKERFSAEFPKEGPSILRIQQVVRGDSAAYFCASSPIGETQYFGPGTRLLVL.

The V and J genes are TRBV6-1 and TRBJ2-3; no definite D call. The CDR3 runs 14 residues. V gave up 8 bases and J gave up 2 bases, with 14 bases separating them. CDR1 is MNHNS and CDR2 is SASEGT in the germline V gene. The DNA of the CDR3 is TGTGCCAGCGTAATGGCAGAGAACACAGATACGCAGTATTTT. This sequence encodes CASVMAENTDTQYF.

In its sample, this clonotype was seen a few times. The V gene is TRBV29-1, the J gene TRBJ2-7; no definite D call. CDR3 length equals 11 residues. From germline, CDR1 is SQVTM and CDR2 ANQGSEA. V was pared by 6 bases and J by 2 bases, with 8 bases between. In DNA form, the CDR3 reads TGCAGCGTCAGTATCACCTACGAGCAGTACTTC. It specifies CSVSITYEQYF.